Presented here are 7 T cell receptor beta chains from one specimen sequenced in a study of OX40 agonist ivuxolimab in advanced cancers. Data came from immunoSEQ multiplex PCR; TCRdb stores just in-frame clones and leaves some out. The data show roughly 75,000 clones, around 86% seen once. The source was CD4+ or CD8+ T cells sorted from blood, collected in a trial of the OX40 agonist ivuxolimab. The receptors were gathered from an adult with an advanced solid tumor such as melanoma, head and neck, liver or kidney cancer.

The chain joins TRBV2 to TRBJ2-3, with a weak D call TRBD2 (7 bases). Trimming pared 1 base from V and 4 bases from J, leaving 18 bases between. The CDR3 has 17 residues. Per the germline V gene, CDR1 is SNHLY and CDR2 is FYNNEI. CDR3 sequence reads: CASSEEGGGLSSDTQYF. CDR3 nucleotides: TGTGCCAGCAGTGAAGAGGGGGGGGGTCTGTCTTCAGATACGCAGTATTTT.

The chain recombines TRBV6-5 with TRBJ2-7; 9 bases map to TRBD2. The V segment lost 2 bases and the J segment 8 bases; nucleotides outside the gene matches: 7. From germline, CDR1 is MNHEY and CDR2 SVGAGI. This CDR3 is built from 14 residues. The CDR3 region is CASSYAGLATKQYF. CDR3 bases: TGTGCCAGCAGTTACGCCGGACTAGCGACCAAGCAGTACTTC.

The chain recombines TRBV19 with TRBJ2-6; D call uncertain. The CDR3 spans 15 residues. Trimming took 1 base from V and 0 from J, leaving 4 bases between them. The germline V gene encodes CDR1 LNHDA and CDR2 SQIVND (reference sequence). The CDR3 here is CASSIANSGANVLTF. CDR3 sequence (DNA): TGTGCCAGTAGTATAGCAAACTCTGGGGCCAACGTCCTGACTTTC.

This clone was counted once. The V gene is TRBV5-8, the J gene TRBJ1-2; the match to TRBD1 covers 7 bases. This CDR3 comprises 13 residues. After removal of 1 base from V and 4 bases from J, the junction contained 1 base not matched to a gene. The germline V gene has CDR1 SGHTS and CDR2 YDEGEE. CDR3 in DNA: TGTGCCAGCAGCTTGAGGGACAGCTATGGCTACACCTTC. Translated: CASSLRDSYGYTF.

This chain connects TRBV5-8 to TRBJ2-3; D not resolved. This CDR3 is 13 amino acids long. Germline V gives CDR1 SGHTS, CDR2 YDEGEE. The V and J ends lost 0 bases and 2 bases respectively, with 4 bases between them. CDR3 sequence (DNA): TGTGCCAGCAGCTTGGTACCCACAGATACGCAGTATTTT. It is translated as CASSLVPTDTQYF.

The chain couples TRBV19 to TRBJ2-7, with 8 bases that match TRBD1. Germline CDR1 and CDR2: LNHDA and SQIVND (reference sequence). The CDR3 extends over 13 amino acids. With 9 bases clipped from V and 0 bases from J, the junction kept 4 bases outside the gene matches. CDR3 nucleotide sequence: TGTGCCAGCAGACAGGGGACCTCCTACGAGCAGTACTTC. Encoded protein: CASRQGTSYEQYF.

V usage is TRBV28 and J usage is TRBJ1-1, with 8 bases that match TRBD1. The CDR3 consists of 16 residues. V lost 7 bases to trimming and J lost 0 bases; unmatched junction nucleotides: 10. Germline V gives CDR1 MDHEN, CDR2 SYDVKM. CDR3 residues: CASTIPQGGLNTEAFF. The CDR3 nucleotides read TGTGCCAGCACTATCCCACAGGGGGGTTTGAACACTGAAGCTTTCTTT.